The clone carrying this TCR beta chain was seen once. The CDR3 spans 17 residues. The germline V gene has CDR1 LNHDA and CDR2 SQIVND (reference sequence). V shed 7 bases, J shed 4 bases, and the junction held 15 bases outside the gene matches. This entry is derived from a study of blood T cell repertoires in COVID-19. Some clones are missing from TCRdb's copy, which holds only in-frame ones; the method was immunoSEQ multiplex PCR. The sample has about 170,000 clones, 83% seen once. This receptor was taken from an elderly woman with acute or convalescent COVID-19. The specimen was peripheral blood. The chain combines TRBV19 with TRBJ2-2, with 7 bases lining up with TRBD1. Here the CDR3 reads CASTKGQGVGSTGELFF. The CDR3 DNA reads as TGTGCCAGTACCAAGGGCCAGGGGGTAGGCTCCACCGGGGAGCTGTTTTTT.